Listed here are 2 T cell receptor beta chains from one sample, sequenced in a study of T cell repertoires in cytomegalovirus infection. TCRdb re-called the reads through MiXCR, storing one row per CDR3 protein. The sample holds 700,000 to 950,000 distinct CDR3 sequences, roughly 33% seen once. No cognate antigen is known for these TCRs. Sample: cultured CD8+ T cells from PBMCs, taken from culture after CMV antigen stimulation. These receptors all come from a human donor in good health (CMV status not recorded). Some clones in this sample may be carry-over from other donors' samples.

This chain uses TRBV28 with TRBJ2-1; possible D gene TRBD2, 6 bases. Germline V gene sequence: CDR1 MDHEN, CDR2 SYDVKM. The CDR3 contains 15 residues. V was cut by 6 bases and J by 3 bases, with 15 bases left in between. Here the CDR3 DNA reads TGTGCCAGCAGGGAAGGACTGGGGGGCTACAATGAGCAGTTCTTC. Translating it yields CASREGLGGYNEQFF.

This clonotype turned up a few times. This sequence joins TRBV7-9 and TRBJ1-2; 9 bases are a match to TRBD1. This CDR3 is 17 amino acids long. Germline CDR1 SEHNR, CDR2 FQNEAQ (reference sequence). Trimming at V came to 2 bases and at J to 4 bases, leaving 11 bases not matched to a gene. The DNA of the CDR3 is TGTGCCAGCAGCTTAAAAATCCGGGACAGGGCATCCTATGGCTACACCTTC. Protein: CASSLKIRDRASYGYTF.